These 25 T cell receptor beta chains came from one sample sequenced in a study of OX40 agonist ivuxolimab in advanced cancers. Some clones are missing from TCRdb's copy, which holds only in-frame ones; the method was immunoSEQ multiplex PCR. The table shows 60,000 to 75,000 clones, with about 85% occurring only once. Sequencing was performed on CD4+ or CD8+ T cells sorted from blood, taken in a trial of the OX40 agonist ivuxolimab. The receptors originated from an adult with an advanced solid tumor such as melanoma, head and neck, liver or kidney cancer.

The CDR3 protein is CASSPSGGHSYEQYF. The DNA for the CDR3 is TGTGCCAGTAGCCCCTCCGGGGGCCACTCCTACGAGCAGTACTTC. The V gene is TRBV19, the J gene TRBJ2-7; D is tentatively TRBD1 or TRBD2 (6 bases each). Per the germline V gene, CDR1 is LNHDA and CDR2 is SQIVND (reference sequence). The length of the CDR3 is 15 residues. V was pared by 6 bases and J by 0 bases, with 15 bases between.

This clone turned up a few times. The CDR3 DNA is TGTGCCAGCAGCTTGTGGCTAGCGGGAGGGACAGATACGCAGTATTTT. Protein sequence: CASSLWLAGGTDTQYF. V gene TRBV5-4 combines with J gene TRBJ2-3; 12 bases fit TRBD2. The V and J ends lost 1 base and 3 bases, in that order; junction bases with no gene match: 3. The CDR3 spans 16 residues. Germline CDR1 and CDR2: SGHNT and YYREEE (reference sequence).

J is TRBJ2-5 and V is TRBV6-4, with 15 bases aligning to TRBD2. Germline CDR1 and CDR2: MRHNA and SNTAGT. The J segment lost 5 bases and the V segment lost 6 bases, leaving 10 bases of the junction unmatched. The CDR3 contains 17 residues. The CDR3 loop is CASREGLAGGNVETQYF. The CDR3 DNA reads TGTGCCAGCAGAGAAGGACTAGCGGGAGGGAATGTGGAGACCCAGTACTTC.

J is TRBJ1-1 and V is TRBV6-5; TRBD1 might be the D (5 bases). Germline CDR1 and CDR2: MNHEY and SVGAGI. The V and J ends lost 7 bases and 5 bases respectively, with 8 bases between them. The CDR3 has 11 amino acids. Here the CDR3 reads CASNWGTEAFF. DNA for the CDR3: TGTGCCAGCAACTGGGGGACTGAAGCTTTCTTT.

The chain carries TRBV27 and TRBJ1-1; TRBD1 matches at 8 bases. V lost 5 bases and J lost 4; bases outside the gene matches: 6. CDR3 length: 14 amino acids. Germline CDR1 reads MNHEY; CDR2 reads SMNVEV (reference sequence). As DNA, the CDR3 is TGTGCCAGCAGTATCAGGGGGCGCGGCACTGAAGCTTTCTTT. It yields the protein CASSIRGRGTEAFF.

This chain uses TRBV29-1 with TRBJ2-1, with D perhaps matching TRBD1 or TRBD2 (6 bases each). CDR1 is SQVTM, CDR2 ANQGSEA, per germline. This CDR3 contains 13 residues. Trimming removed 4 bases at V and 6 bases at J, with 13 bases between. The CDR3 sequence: CSVVWGAINEQFF. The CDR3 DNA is TGCAGCGTTGTTTGGGGGGCGATCAATGAGCAGTTCTTC.

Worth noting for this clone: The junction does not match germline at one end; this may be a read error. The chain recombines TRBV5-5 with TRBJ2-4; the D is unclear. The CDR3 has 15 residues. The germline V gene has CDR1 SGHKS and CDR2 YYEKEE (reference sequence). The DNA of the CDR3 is TGTGCCAGAAGCTTGAACAGATTAGCCAAAAACATTCAGTACTTC. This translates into CARSLNRLAKNIQYF.

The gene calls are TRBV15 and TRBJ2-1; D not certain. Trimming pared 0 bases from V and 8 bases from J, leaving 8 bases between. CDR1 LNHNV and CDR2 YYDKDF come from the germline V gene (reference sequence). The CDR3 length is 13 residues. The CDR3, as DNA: TGTGCCACCAGCAGAGATAGACGGGATGAGCAGTTCTTC. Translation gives CATSRDRRDEQFF.

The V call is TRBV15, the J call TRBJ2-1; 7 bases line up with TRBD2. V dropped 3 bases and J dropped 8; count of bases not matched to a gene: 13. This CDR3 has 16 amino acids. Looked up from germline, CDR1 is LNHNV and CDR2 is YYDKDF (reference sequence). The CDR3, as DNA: TGTGCCACCAGCAGTCCTAAAGCGGGGTGGCTGGATGAGCAGTTCTTC. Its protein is CATSSPKAGWLDEQFF.

The DNA for the CDR3 is TGTGCCAGCAGTGAAAGGAGAAACCCCTACGAGCAGTACTTC. Its translation: CASSERRNPYEQYF. The rearrangement uses TRBV2 and TRBJ2-7; D remains ambiguous. This CDR3 is built from 14 residues. Trimming removed 2 bases at V and 2 bases at J, with 10 bases between. CDR1 is SNHLY and CDR2 is FYNNEI in the germline V gene.

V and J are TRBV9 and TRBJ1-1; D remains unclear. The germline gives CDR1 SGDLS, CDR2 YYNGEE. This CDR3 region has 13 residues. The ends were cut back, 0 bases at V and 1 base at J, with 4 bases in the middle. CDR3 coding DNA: TGTGCCAGCAGCGTAGGTGCGAACACTGAAGCTTTCTTT. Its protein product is CASSVGANTEAFF. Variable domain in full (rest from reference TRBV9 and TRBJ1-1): DSGVTQTPKHLITATGQRVTLRCSPRSGDLSVYWYQQSLDQGLQFLIQYYNGEERAKGNILERFSAQQFPDLHSELNLSSLELGDSALYFCASSVGANTEAFFGQGTRLTVV.

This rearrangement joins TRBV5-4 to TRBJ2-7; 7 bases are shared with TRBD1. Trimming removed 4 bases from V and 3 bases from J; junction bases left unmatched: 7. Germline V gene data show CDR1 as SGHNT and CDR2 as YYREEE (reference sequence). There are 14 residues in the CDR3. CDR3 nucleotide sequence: TGTGCCAGCAGCCAAACCGGGACAGTCTACGAGCAGTACTTC. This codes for CASSQTGTVYEQYF.

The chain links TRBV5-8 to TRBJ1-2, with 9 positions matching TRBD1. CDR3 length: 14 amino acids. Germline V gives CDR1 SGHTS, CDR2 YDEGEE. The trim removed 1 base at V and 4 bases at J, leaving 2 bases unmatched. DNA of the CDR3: TGTGCCAGCAGCTTGACAGGGGGCCGCTATGGCTACACCTTC. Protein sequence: CASSLTGGRYGYTF.

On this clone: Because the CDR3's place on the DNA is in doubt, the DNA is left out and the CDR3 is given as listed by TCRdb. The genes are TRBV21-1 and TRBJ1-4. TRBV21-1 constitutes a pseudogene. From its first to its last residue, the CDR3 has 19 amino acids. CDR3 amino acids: CASVGGGTALEATNEKLFF.

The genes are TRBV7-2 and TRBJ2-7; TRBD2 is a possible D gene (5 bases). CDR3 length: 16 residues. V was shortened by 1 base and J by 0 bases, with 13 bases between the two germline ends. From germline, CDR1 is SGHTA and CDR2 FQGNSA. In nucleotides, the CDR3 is TGTGCCAGCAGCTTAGTCAGCGGCGGGTTCTCCTACGAGCAGTACTTC. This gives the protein CASSLVSGGFSYEQYF.

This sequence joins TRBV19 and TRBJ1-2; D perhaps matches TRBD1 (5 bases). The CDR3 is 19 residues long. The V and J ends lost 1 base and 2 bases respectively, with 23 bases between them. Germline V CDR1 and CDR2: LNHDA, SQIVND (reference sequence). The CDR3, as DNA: TGTGCCAGTAGTATAGGTGGGCCGGCTCGAGGGGCTCGGAACTATGGCTACACCTTC. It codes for CASSIGGPARGARNYGYTF. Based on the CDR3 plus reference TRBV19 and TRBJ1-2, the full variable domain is DGGITQSPKYLFRKEGQNVTLSCEQNLNHDAMYWYRQDPGQGLRLIYYSQIVNDFQKGDIAEGYSVSREKKESFPLTVTSAQKNPTAFYLCASSIGGPARGARNYGYTFGSGTRLTVV.

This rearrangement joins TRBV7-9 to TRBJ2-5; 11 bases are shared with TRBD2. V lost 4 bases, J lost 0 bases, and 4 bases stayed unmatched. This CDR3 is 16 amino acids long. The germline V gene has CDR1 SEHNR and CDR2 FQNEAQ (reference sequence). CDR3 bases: TGTGCCAGCAGCTCCCGGGGACTAGCGGACCAAGAGACCCAGTACTTC. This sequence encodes CASSSRGLADQETQYF. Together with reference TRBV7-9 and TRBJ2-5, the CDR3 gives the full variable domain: DTGVSQNPRHKITKRGQNVTFRCDPISEHNRLYWYRQTLGQGPEFLTYFQNEAQLEKSRLLSDRFSAERPKGSFSTLEIQRTEQGDSAMYLCASSSRGLADQETQYFGPGTRLLVL.

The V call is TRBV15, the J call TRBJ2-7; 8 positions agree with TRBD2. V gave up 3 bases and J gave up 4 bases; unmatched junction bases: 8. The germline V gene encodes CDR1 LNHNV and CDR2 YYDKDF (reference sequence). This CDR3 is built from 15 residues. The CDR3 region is CATSRGGLVGYEQYF. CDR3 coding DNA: TGTGCCACCAGCAGGGGGGGACTAGTTGGGTACGAGCAGTACTTC.

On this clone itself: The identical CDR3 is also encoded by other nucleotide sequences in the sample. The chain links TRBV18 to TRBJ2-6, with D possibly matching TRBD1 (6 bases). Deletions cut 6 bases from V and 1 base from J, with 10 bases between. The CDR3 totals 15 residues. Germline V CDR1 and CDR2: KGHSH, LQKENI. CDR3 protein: CASSSTGSGANVLTF. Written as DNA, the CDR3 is TGTGCCAGCTCGTCGACAGGATCTGGGGCCAACGTCCTGACTTTC.

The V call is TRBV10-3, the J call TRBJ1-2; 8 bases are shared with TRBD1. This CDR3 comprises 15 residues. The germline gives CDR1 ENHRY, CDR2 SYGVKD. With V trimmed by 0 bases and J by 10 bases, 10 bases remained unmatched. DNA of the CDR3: TGTGCCATCAGTGAGTCCTTCAGACAGGGGAGTTCCTACACCTTC. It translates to CAISESFRQGSSYTF.

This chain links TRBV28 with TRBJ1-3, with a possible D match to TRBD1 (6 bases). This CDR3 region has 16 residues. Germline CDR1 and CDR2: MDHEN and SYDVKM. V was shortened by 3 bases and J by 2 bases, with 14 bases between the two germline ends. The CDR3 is CASSLRGAGAGNTIYF. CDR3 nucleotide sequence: TGTGCCAGCAGTTTGCGGGGGGCAGGCGCTGGAAACACCATATATTTT.

CDR3 region: CASSYGGDRGTYNEQFF. CDR3 bases: TGTGCCAGCAGTTACGGAGGGGACAGGGGGACTTACAATGAGCAGTTCTTC. The gene calls are TRBV11-3 and TRBJ2-1; 11 bases align to TRBD1. The CDR3 is 17 amino acids. Germline trimming cut 6 bases from V and 4 bases from J; bases unmatched to any gene: 11. Germline V gives CDR1 SGHNT, CDR2 YENEEA.

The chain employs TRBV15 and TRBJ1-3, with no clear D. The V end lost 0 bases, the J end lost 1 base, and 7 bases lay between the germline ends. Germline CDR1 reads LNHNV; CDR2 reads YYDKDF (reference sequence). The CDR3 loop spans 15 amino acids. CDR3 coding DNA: TGTGCCACCAGCAGAGACGGACTTTCTGGAAACACCATATATTTT. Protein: CATSRDGLSGNTIYF.

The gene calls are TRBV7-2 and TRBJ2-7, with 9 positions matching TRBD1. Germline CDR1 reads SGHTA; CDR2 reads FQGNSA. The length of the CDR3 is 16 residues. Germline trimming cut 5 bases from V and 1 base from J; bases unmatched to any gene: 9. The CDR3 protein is CASSADRGTASYEQYF. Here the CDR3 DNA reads TGTGCCAGCAGCGCGGACAGGGGAACGGCTTCCTACGAGCAGTACTTC.

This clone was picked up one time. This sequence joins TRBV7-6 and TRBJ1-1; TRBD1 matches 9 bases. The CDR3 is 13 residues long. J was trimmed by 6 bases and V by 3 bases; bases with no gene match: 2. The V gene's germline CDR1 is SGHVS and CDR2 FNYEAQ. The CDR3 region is CASSLDRGAEAFF. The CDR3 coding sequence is TGTGCCAGCAGCTTGGACAGGGGAGCTGAAGCTTTCTTT.